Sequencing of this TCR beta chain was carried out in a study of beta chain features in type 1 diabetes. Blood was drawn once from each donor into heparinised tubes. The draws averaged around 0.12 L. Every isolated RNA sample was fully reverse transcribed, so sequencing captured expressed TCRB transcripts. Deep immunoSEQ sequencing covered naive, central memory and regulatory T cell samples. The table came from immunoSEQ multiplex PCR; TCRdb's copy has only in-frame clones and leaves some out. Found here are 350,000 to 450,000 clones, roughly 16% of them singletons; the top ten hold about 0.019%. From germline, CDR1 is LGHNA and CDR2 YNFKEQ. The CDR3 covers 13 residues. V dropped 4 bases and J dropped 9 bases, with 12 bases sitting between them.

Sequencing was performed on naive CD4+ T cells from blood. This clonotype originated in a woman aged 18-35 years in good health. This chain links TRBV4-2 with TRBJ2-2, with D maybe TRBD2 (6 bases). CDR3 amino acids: CASSPRLERELFF. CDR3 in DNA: TGTGCCAGCAGCCCCCGACTAGAACGGGAGCTGTTTTTT.